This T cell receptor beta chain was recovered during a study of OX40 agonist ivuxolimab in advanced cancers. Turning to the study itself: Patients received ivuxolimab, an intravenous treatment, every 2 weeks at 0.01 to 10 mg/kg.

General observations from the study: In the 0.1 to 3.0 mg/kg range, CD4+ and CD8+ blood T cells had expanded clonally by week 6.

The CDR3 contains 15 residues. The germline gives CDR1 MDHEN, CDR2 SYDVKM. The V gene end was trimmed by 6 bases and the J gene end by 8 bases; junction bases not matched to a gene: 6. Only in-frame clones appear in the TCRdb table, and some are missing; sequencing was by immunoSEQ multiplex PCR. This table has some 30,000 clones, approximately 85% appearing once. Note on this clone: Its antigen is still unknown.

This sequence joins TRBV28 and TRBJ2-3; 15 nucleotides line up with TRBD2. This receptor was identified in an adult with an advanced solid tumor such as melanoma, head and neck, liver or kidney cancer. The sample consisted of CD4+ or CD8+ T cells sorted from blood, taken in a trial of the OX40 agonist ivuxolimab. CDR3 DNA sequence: TGTGCCAGCAGCCGGAGGACTAGCGGGAGGGGTACGCAGTATTTT. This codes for CASSRRTSGRGTQYF.